These 14 T cell receptor beta chains originate from one sample sequenced in a study of blood T cell repertoires in COVID-19. Profiled with immunoSEQ multiplex PCR; TCRdb holds only in-frame clones, not every one. Of around 86,000 clones in the sample, 87% were seen once. The sequencing sample was made of peripheral blood. Receptors originate from a human donor with acute or convalescent COVID-19. The donor label of this sample is uncertain.

The rearrangement joins TRBV5-1 to TRBJ1-5; perhaps TRBD1 as D (6 bases). The CDR3 runs to 14 residues. Germline CDR1 reads SGHRS; CDR2 reads YFSETQ. V was cut by 0 bases and J by 4 bases, with 8 bases left in between. CDR3 nucleotides: TGCGCCAGCAGCTTGGGTACAGGGAATCAGCCCCAGCATTTT. Translated: CASSLGTGNQPQHF.

This chain connects TRBV4-2 to TRBJ2-3, with 10 positions matching TRBD2. V lost 8 bases to trimming and J lost 4 bases; unmatched junction nucleotides: 12. CDR3 size: 16 residues. CDR1 and CDR2 (germline): LGHNA, YNFKEQ. The CDR3 bases are TGTGCCAGCTCCCCCCCGGGTCTAGCGGGGGCAGATACGCAGTATTTT. This gives the protein CASSPPGLAGADTQYF.

This chain joins TRBV6-2 or TRBV6-3 and TRBJ2-3, with 7 nucleotides matching TRBD1. Germline CDR1 and CDR2: MNHEY and SVGEGT. The CDR3 extends over 15 amino acids. Trimming at V came to 0 bases and at J to 2 bases, leaving 2 bases not matched to a gene. Here the CDR3 DNA reads TGTGCCAGCAGTTACTCTGAGGGGGCCACAGATACGCAGTATTTT. Protein sequence: CASSYSEGATDTQYF.

The rearrangement joins TRBV9 to TRBJ2-2, with 7 bases identical to TRBD1. Trimming removed 4 bases from V and 7 bases from J; junction bases left unmatched: 7. This CDR3 is built from 14 residues. Germline-derived CDR1 and CDR2 are SGDLS and YYNGEE. The CDR3 is CASSLTGDDGELFF. In DNA form, the CDR3 reads TGTGCCAGCAGCCTAACAGGGGATGACGGGGAGCTGTTTTTT.

The sample holds one count of this clone. The rearrangement links TRBV5-1 to TRBJ1-5, with 8 bases aligning to TRBD1. The CDR3 spans 15 residues. Germline lookup yields CDR1 SGHRS and CDR2 YFSETQ. V was clipped by 4 bases and J by 4 bases; unmatched bases: 7. CDR3 nucleotides: TGCGCCAGCAGCCCATCAGGGGGCCCTAATCAGCCCCAGCATTTT. Protein sequence: CASSPSGGPNQPQHF.

The chain uses TRBV5-1 and TRBJ2-7, with D possibly matching TRBD1 (5 bases). The germline gives CDR1 SGHRS, CDR2 YFSETQ. The CDR3 is 13 residues long. V was pared by 0 bases and J by 5 bases, with 9 bases between. The CDR3 sequence is CASSLEGRDEQYF. CDR3 sequence (DNA): TGCGCCAGCAGCTTGGAGGGCAGGGACGAGCAGTACTTC. The whole variable domain, filled in from reference TRBV5-1 and TRBJ2-7, reads KAGVTQTPRYLIKTRGQQVTLSCSPISGHRSVSWYQQTPGQGLQFLFEYFSETQRNKGNFPGRFSGRQFSNSRSEMNVSTLELGDSALYLCASSLEGRDEQYFGPGTRLTVT.

The chain employs TRBV4-1 and TRBJ1-2; D ambiguous. CDR1 MGHRA and CDR2 YSYEKL come from the germline V gene. V was clipped by 0 bases and J by 4 bases, with 12 bases between them. The CDR3 is 15 residues long. CDR3 sequence (DNA): TGCGCCAGCAGCCAAGAAGGGCGGGGTTCCTATGGCTACACCTTC. This gives the protein CASSQEGRGSYGYTF.

The rearrangement joins TRBV19 to TRBJ2-3, with D possibly being TRBD2 (7 bases). The CDR3 is 18 amino acids. CDR1 is LNHDA, CDR2 SQIVND, per germline (reference sequence). Trimming took 3 bases from V and 1 from J, leaving 20 bases between them. The CDR3 here is CASSIRGAFLPGTDTQYF. The CDR3 DNA sequence: TGTGCCAGTAGTATTCGGGGGGCATTTCTTCCTGGCACAGATACGCAGTATTTT.

The chain joins TRBV6-5 to TRBJ2-1, with 7 bases matching TRBD2. CDR1 and CDR2 from the germline V gene are MNHEY and SVGAGI. The CDR3 runs 16 residues. V gave up 1 base and J gave up 3 bases; unmatched junction bases: 6. CDR3 amino acids: CASSYFSSGDYNEQFF. CDR3 sequence (DNA): TGTGCCAGCAGTTACTTCTCCAGCGGGGACTACAATGAGCAGTTCTTC.

V and J are TRBV5-8 and TRBJ1-2; 8 bases align to TRBD1. V shed 4 bases and J 7 bases; nucleotides not matched to a gene: 3. Germline assignment: CDR1 SGHTS and CDR2 YDEGEE. The CDR3 loop spans 12 amino acids. This CDR3 reads CASSRTGSGYTF. The CDR3 DNA is TGTGCCAGCAGCAGGACAGGGTCTGGCTACACCTTC.

To note about this clone: Compared with germline, one end of the junction differs, possibly owing to a read error. The sample carries other DNA sequences with the same CDR3. V and J are TRBV18 and TRBJ1-1, with D possibly being TRBD1 (5 bases). CDR1 KGHSH and CDR2 LQKENI come from the germline V gene. The length of the CDR3 is 14 residues. CDR3 in DNA: TGTGCCAGCTCACCCCAACAGGAGAACACCGAAGCTTTCTTT. Residues: CASSPQQENTEAFF.

This clone came up once. The chain employs TRBV2 and TRBJ2-7, with a tentative D call TRBD2 (5 bases). In germline, CDR1 is SNHLY, CDR2 FYNNEI. The CDR3 extends over 15 amino acids. The ends were cut back, 7 bases at V and 3 bases at J, with 19 bases in the middle. The CDR3 reads CASTVEGDVRYEQYF. The CDR3 DNA sequence: TGTGCCAGCACCGTTGAGGGTGATGTCCGCTACGAGCAGTACTTC.

This clone came up a few times. The V and J genes are TRBV10-1 and TRBJ1-1; 7 bases fit TRBD1. Germline V gene data show CDR1 as WNHNN and CDR2 as SYGVQD (reference sequence). The V segment lost 4 bases and the J segment 9 bases; nucleotides outside the gene matches: 2. The CDR3 loop spans 11 amino acids. CDR3 DNA: TGCGCCAGCAGTGGACAGGGCCAAGCTTTCTTT. This codes for CASSGQGQAFF.

The J gene is TRBJ1-1, the V gene TRBV7-2; D is unresolved. V dropped 10 bases and J dropped 1 base, with 7 bases sitting between them. The CDR3 sequence is 11 residues long. Per the germline V gene, CDR1 is SGHTA and CDR2 is FQGNSA. CDR3 DNA: TGTACCACCCGGGGGAACACTGAAGCTTTCTTT. The encoded protein is CTTRGNTEAFF.